This TCR beta chain stems from a study of T cell responses to AZD1222 COVID-19 vaccine. Study-wide results and caveats: Spike-specific TCR breadth and depth rose after two AZD1222 doses. Distributed over spike, vaccine-associated CD4 TCRs predominated at 160-218 and 743-854. The study identified only six AZD1222 recipients as seropositive at baseline.

Germline V gene lookup returns CDR1 SGDLS and CDR2 YYNGEE. V was trimmed by 0 bases and J by 4 bases, leaving 10 bases between them. This CDR3 is built from 14 residues. This clone was counted once. Its target is unknown. Other DNA sequences of this sample code for an identical CDR3. Generated by immunoSEQ multiplex PCR, the TCRdb table keeps only in-frame clones and is missing some. The repertoire includes about 100,000 clones, more than 70% of them detected once, and under 4.5% sits in the top ten. The chain joins TRBV9 to TRBJ1-2; D gene unclear. This TCR was recovered from an adult in good health. The input for sequencing was peripheral blood, taken on day 0 of MenACWY control vaccination. The CDR3 is CASSVGPEGYGYTF. CDR3 DNA: TGTGCCAGCAGCGTAGGACCTGAGGGCTATGGCTACACCTTC.